This TCR beta chain was found in a study of control samples from healthy donors and cancer patients. Produced via immunoSEQ multiplex PCR; TCRdb's table is partial and in-frame only. The repertoire has 120,000 to 150,000 clones, roughly 93% of them found once; the top ten carry more than 5%. The CDR3 loop spans 12 amino acids. Trimming took 3 bases from V and 4 from J, leaving 6 bases between them. Germline V gene lookup returns CDR1 SGHVS and CDR2 FQNEAQ. The genes are TRBV7-8 and TRBJ2-5, with D unclear. The specimen sequenced was blood. The origin of this receptor is a man between 18 and 35 years old in good health. The CDR3 sequence is CASSLARETQYF. The CDR3 nucleotides read TGTGCCAGCAGCTTGGCCCGAGAGACCCAGTACTTC.